Shown below are 20 T cell receptor beta chains from a single sample sequenced in a study of T cells in Graves' hyperthyroidism and ophthalmopathy. The TCR beta CDR3 regions underwent amplification using RNA transcripts as the source. First-round RT-PCR targeting the TCR CDR3 was performed with the HTBI primer set. A single record per CDR3 protein comes from TCRdb applying MiXCR to the multiplex PCR reads. Among 450,000 to 500,000 distinct CDR3 sequences listed, roughly 22% were seen once. The sequenced sample was blood. The receptors shown here come from a woman in her 70s with Graves' ophthalmopathy.

The rearrangement links TRBV30 to TRBJ1-3; no definite D call. Germline V gives CDR1 GTSNPN, CDR2 SVGIG (reference sequence). V lost 2 bases to trimming and J lost 8 bases, with 13 bases between them. The CDR3 extends over 13 amino acids. The CDR3 nucleotides are TGTGCCTGGAGTCCAAATAATGGGGACACCATATATTTT. It codes for CAWSPNNGDTIYF.

This clonotype appeared a few times. This chain links TRBV6-1 with TRBJ1-2, with 9 nucleotides matching TRBD1. Trimming at V came to 4 bases and at J to 4 bases, leaving 7 bases not matched to a gene. Germline loops: CDR1 MNHNS, CDR2 SASEGT. The CDR3 has 15 amino acids. The CDR3 nucleotides are TGTGCCAGCAGTGTTTTCGGACAGGGGAGCTATGGCTACACCTTC. It yields the protein CASSVFGQGSYGYTF.

This clonotype was detected many times. The J gene is TRBJ2-1, the V gene TRBV6-2 or TRBV6-3; 10 bases fit TRBD2. V dropped 6 bases and J dropped 0; count of bases not matched to a gene: 5. The germline V gene has CDR1 MNHEY and CDR2 SVGEGT. The CDR3 is 16 amino acids. The chain's CDR3 is CASRPTSGPSYNEQFF. The CDR3 nucleotides read TGTGCCAGCAGACCGACTAGCGGGCCCTCCTACAATGAGCAGTTCTTC.

This clonotype has only a few counts. The genes are TRBV6-1 and TRBJ2-3; TRBD1 matches at 7 bases. The junction had 12 bases not matched to a gene; V was cut back by 0 bases and J by 6 bases. The germline V gene encodes CDR1 MNHNS and CDR2 SASEGT. This CDR3 is 17 amino acids long. The CDR3 spells CASSEARGQALVDTQYF. The CDR3 DNA is TGTGCCAGCAGTGAAGCACGAGGACAGGCTTTAGTGGATACGCAGTATTTT.

The gene calls are TRBV6-5 and TRBJ1-1; no clear D gene. Trimming stripped 0 bases from V and 1 base from J, with 12 bases between. This CDR3 contains 16 residues. Germline V lookup: CDR1 MNHEY, CDR2 SVGAGI. The CDR3 nucleotides are TGTGCCAGCAGTTACTCTCGGAAGAATCCGAACACTGAAGCTTTCTTT. Its protein product is CASSYSRKNPNTEAFF.

As regards this clonotype: A much more abundant neighbour one base away suggests this may be a read error. V gene TRBV30 combines with J gene TRBJ1-5; D is undetermined. Per germline, CDR1 GTSNPN and CDR2 SVGIG (reference sequence). The CDR3 runs to 13 residues. The V gene lost 2 bases and the J gene lost 4 bases, with 9 bases spanning the gap. DNA of the CDR3: TGTGCCTGGAGTCTAATAGGAAATCAGCCCCAGCATTTT. It translates to CAWSLIGNQPQHF.

The gene calls are TRBV6-2 or TRBV6-3 and TRBJ2-1; a weak D match, TRBD2 (5 bases). This CDR3 contains 15 residues. Trimming took 5 bases from V and 4 from J, leaving 15 bases between them. CDR1 and CDR2 (germline): MNHEY, SVGEGT. The CDR3 nucleotides read TGTGCCAGCAGTCGGACTCAAAACTATTACAATGAGCAGTTCTTC. Translating gives CASSRTQNYYNEQFF.

The chain combines TRBV6-2 or TRBV6-3 with TRBJ2-1; a weak D match, TRBD2 (6 bases). Deletions cut 7 bases from V and 8 bases from J, with 18 bases between. This CDR3 is 14 amino acids long. Germline lookup yields CDR1 MNHEY and CDR2 SVGEGT. In DNA, the CDR3 is TGTGCCAGCATCGAGGGACTGAGAAAGCATGAGCAGTTCTTC. It encodes CASIEGLRKHEQFF.

Comments on this clonotype: An end of the junction differs from the germline gene, which may be a read error. The genes are TRBV27 and TRBJ1-1; perhaps TRBD1 as D (6 bases). The length of the CDR3 is 14 residues. Germline V gene sequence: CDR1 MNHEY, CDR2 SMNVEV (reference sequence). CDR3 protein: CASGLQGLNTEAFF. The CDR3 region has the DNA TGTGCCAGCGGTTTACAGGGTCTGAACACTGAAGCTTTCTTT.

This chain links TRBV10-3 with TRBJ1-5; maybe TRBD1 (5 bases). Trimming left V 8 bases short and J 5 bases short, with 16 bases between. Germline CDR1 ENHRY, CDR2 SYGVKD. The CDR3 covers 14 residues. CDR3 protein: CAISPEGAYQPQHF. The CDR3 DNA is TGTGCCATCTCCCCGGAAGGGGCATATCAGCCCCAGCATTTT.

This clonotype was counted only a few times. CDR3 bases: TGTGCCAGCAGCAAACCGGGACAGACGAAAGAGACCCAGTACTTC. This codes for CASSKPGQTKETQYF. V gene TRBV5-4 combines with J gene TRBJ2-5; 7 positions match TRBD1. Germline V lookup: CDR1 SGHNT, CDR2 YYREEE (reference sequence). V lost 4 bases and J lost 3; bases outside the gene matches: 9. This CDR3 is 15 amino acids long.

This chain joins TRBV10-3 and TRBJ2-1; 12 nucleotides agree with TRBD2. Germline lookup yields CDR1 ENHRY and CDR2 SYGVKD. CDR3 length: 16 residues. Trimming removed 3 bases from V and 4 bases from J; junction bases left unmatched: 4. The CDR3 DNA sequence: TGTGCCATCAGTGACCCTAGCGGGAGGGCGTACAATGAGCAGTTCTTC. Its translation is CAISDPSGRAYNEQFF.

The chain has TRBV10-1 and TRBJ2-2; D possibly matches TRBD1 or TRBD2 (5 bases each). From germline, CDR1 is WNHNN and CDR2 SYGVQD (reference sequence). The V end was cut by 6 bases, the J end by 4 bases, with 15 bases between. The CDR3 is 15 residues long. CDR3 in DNA: TGCGCCAGCAGCCAGGGAGTAGCTGGCACCGGGGAGCTGTTTTTT. Translation: CASSQGVAGTGELFF.

This clonotype showed up just a few times. V usage is TRBV7-2 and J usage is TRBJ2-7, with D perhaps matching TRBD1 (7 bases). The CDR3 totals 15 residues. Germline CDR1 SGHTA, CDR2 FQGNSA. The V end was cut by 1 base, the J end by 4 bases, with 14 bases between. The CDR3 protein is CASSLDSGGIYEQYF. As DNA, the CDR3 is TGTGCCAGCAGCTTAGATTCAGGGGGGATATACGAGCAGTACTTC.

This clonotype occurred a few times. This chain connects TRBV4-1 to TRBJ1-1; 8 nucleotides line up with TRBD1. CDR3 length equals 15 residues. In germline, CDR1 is MGHRA, CDR2 YSYEKL. J lost 4 bases, V lost 4 bases, and 8 bases had no gene match. This CDR3 reads CASSLGQGSVTEAFF. The CDR3 nucleotides are TGCGCCAGCAGCCTCGGACAGGGAAGTGTCACTGAAGCTTTCTTT.

This sequence joins TRBV20-1 and TRBJ2-1; TRBD2 aligns across 11 bases. Unmatched junction bases numbered 3, after V lost 1 base and J lost 4 bases. The CDR3 sequence is 15 residues long. The germline gives CDR1 DFQATT, CDR2 SNEGSKA (reference sequence). The CDR3 coding sequence is TGCAGTGCTAGAGCCGGGACTAGCGGTTACAATGAGCAGTTCTTC. Amino acid sequence: CSARAGTSGYNEQFF.

The chain employs TRBV6-1 and TRBJ2-7; the match to TRBD1 covers 8 bases. The germline V gene has CDR1 MNHNS and CDR2 SASEGT. The CDR3 loop spans 13 amino acids. With V trimmed by 4 bases and J by 5 bases, 4 bases remained unmatched. CDR3 residues: CASSGTGRHEQYF. DNA of the CDR3: TGTGCCAGCAGTGGGACAGGGAGGCACGAGCAGTACTTC.

This chain's CDR3 is CASSFPPGLGGTGELFF. The CDR3 nucleotides are TGTGCCAGCAGTTTCCCTCCGGGACTAGGGGGAACCGGGGAGCTGTTTTTT. The V call is TRBV12-3 or TRBV12-4, the J call TRBJ2-2, with 8 bases aligning to TRBD2. J gave up 5 bases and V 3 bases, and 11 bases lay outside the gene matches. There are 17 residues in the CDR3.

This clonotype has at least ten counts. J is TRBJ2-7 and V is TRBV20-1; TRBD1 matches at 10 bases. J was trimmed by 6 bases and V by 2 bases; bases with no gene match: 7. Germline V gene data show CDR1 as DFQATT and CDR2 as SNEGSKA (reference sequence). The CDR3 has 14 amino acids. Here the CDR3 reads CSARLTGDRGEQYF. CDR3 DNA sequence: TGCAGTGCTAGACTGACAGGGGACAGGGGCGAGCAGTACTTC.

Only one count was recorded for this clonotype. V and J are TRBV15 and TRBJ2-5, with 8 bases lining up with TRBD1. The V gene's germline CDR1 is LNHNV and CDR2 YYDKDF (reference sequence). The CDR3 runs 15 residues. J gave up 7 bases and V 0 bases, and 7 bases lay outside the gene matches. The CDR3 spells CATSRDSTGVGTQYF. DNA for the CDR3: TGTGCCACCAGCAGAGACTCGACAGGGGTCGGGACCCAGTACTTC.